This T cell receptor beta chain was captured in a study of blood T cell repertoires in COVID-19. Study context: Researchers got acute and convalescent COVID-19 samples from the United States, Italy and Spain. T cells, B-cell-depleted T cells, or PBMCs supplied cDNA or gDNA.

V dropped 7 bases and J dropped 8; count of bases not matched to a gene: 14. Looked up from germline, CDR1 is SGHTA and CDR2 is FQGNSA. The CDR3 is 15 amino acids. As originally analysed: Reference gene primers were amplified, and this amplification served to estimate nucleated cell counts. Only in-frame clones appear in the TCRdb table, and some are missing; sequencing was by immunoSEQ multiplex PCR. For V, J and clone size, that table is used; D and trimming come from the DNA. The sample holds 210,000 or so clones; about 83% are singletons and the top ten take about 7.3%. The chain recombines TRBV7-2 with TRBJ2-4; 7 bases agree with TRBD2. Sequenced material: peripheral blood. This TCR derives from a woman aged 50 to 65 with active or convalescent COVID-19. CDR3 DNA: TGTGCCAGCACCAAACAGACTAGCCCTGGTGACATTCAGTACTTC. This sequence encodes CASTKQTSPGDIQYF. Drawing the rest from reference TRBV7-2 and TRBJ2-4, the complete variable domain is GAGVSQSPSNKVTEKGKDVELRCDPISGHTALYWYRQSLGQGLEFLIYFQGNSAPDKSGLPSDRFSAERTGGSVSTLTIQRTQQEDSAVYLCASTKQTSPGDIQYFGAGTRLSVL.